This record looks at one TCR beta chain sequence and its context. Its antigen is unknown. The sample belongs to a study of T cells expressing NK-cell markers. Study information: The TCR beta repertoires were obtained from sorted CD3+CD56+NKG2C+, CD3+CD56+NKG2C- and CD3+CD56-NKG2C+ T cells. The sequencing cohort of eight donors included seven HCMV-seropositive individuals and one seronegative individual.

Whole-study results and caveats: In a handful of donors, dominant clonotypes made up roughly 25-60.1% of CD3+CD56-NKG2C+ cells. Of the CD8+ T cell pool in about 6 donors, about 1.0-8% was accounted for by dominant NKG2C+ clonotypes.

Looked up from germline, CDR1 is DFQATT and CDR2 is SNEGSKA (reference sequence). The CDR3 extends over 14 amino acids. TCRdb reprocessed the 5' RACE reads, with one entry per CDR3 protein and no DNA. In all, the sample yields 440,000 or so distinct CDR3 sequences. The clonotype was recovered from a woman between 18 and 75 years old in good health. The V call is TRBV20-1, the J call TRBJ2-3. Sample: blood T cells: a sorted CD56 or NKG2C T cell subset, CD4+ or CD8+ T cells, or bulk PBMC T cells (not recorded which). The CDR3 sequence is CSASHASRTDTQYF.